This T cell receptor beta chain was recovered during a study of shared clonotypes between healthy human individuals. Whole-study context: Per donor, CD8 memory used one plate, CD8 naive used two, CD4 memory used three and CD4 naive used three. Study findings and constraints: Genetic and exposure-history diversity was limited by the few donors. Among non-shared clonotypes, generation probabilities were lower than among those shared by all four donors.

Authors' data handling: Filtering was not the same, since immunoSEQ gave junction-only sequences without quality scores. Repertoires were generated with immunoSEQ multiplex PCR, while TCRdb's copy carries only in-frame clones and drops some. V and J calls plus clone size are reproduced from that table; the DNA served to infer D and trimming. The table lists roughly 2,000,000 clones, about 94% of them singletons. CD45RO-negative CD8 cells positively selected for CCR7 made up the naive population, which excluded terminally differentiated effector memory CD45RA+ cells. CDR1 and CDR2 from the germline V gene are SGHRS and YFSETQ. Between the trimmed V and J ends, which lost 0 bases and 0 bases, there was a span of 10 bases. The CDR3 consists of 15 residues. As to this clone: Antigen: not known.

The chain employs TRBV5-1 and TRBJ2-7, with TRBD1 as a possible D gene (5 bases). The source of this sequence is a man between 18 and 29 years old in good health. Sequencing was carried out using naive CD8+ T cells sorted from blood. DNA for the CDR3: TGCGCCAGCAGCTTGGAGTGGGGCAGCTCCTACGAGCAGTACTTC. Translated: CASSLEWGSSYEQYF.